This paragraph covers one TCR beta chain sequence. It has no known antigen specificity. Base qualities were left out, and no much larger clone turns up one base away. Collaborating institutions collected whole blood in K2EDTA tubes following their own protocols. For TCRbeta analysis, collaborators shipped samples in one of three forms: frozen whole blood, isolated PBMCs, or DNA extracted from either of those sample types. V loses 1 base of germline sequence and J loses 1 base, and the interval between the two ends is 9 bases. The CDR3 numbers 15 residues from cysteine through phenylalanine. The sequence is cut down to CDR3 DNA, 45 bases in frame from base 1. Via the germline V gene, CDR1 is SGHAT and CDR2 FQNNGV. The entry originates in a study of blood T cell repertoires in COVID-19 (TCRdb year 2020). Some background on the complete study: Collaborator samples came from the United States, Italy and Spain and covered acute and convalescent phases of COVID-19. Sample metadata almost always included a de-identified subject ID, COVID-19 status, age in years and sex. The material from the prospective study consisted of cDNA or gDNA derived from T cells, B-cell-depleted T cells, or PBMCs. Samples were obtained from the ongoing ImmuneRACE study (first 160 participants) and from about 1,300 subjects provided by 6 global collaborators. The repertoires were made available in a free public database intended to serve as a resource for research on the immune response to SARS-CoV-2. Subjects who had been exposed to COVID-19, were actively infected with it, or had recovered from it provided the deeply sampled blood TCRbeta repertoires that made up the dataset. Where available, HLA class I and class II types were taken from metadata supplied by the sample provider and were not determined by assay-based typing. Beyond this particular receptor, the publication reports: The quantity of clinical and demographic metadata differed by source and by participant and was supplied without curation.

TCRbeta CDR3 regions were amplified from genomic DNA by means of the immunoSEQ Assay, a bias-controlled multiplex PCR. The original methods were these. The number of nucleated cells in each sample was estimated by amplification of reference gene primers within the assay. To quantify the absolute abundance of each unique TCRbeta CDR3 rearrangement, sequence reads were collapsed and filtered. Productive Simpson clonality was computed per sample as the square root of Simpson's diversity index over productive rearrangements. Here the immuneACCESS table is served through TCRdb, limited to in-frame sequences with V and J called. Missing clones are a known gap in these copies; in checked studies unresolved V genes cover under half, and the rest lacks a known reason. V and J calls plus clone size are reproduced from that table; the DNA served to infer D and trimming. The sample table shows tens of thousands of clones, and about 93% are seen once. The ten largest clonotypes hold 5.8% of the sample.

The source material was peripheral blood. The chain links TRBV11-2 with TRBJ2-3; a tentative D call is TRBD1 (5 bases match). This receptor was taken from a human donor in a cohort sampled during active COVID-19. The CDR3 loop reads CASSLVQGGTDTQYF. Here is the DNA: TGTGCCAGCAGCTTAGTCCAGGGCGGCACAGATACGCAGTATTTT.